The source of this T cell receptor beta chain is a study of T-cell reconstitution after alpha-beta-depleted transplantation in children. Researchers prepared the TCRbeta library using unique molecular identifiers, the study reports. MiXCR, run by TCRdb on the PCR reads, gives a single entry per CDR3 protein. The sample has 44,000 or so distinct CDR3 sequences, about 9% seen once. General study results and limits: Several hundred expanded graft clones reportedly gave rise to the alpha-beta T cells present about two months after transplant. Newly generated T cells supplied most T-cell counts and diversity one year post-transplant. Surviving recipient T cells and intrathymic progenitors accounted for some patients' high TCRbeta diversity at day 60.

This CDR3 has 15 amino acids. This clonotype was counted a few times. What it binds is unknown. This clonotype was obtained from a male patient between 2 and 9 years old who had a stem cell transplant for chronic granulomatous disease, so the T cells may come from the graft donor. Material: PBMCs, mostly from graft donor cells, obtained 60 days after TCRalphabeta/CD19-depleted stem cell transplant. This sequence joins TRBV21-1 and TRBJ1-2; the DNA was not used to check the table's D call, TRBD1. TRBV21-1 is deemed a pseudogene. CDR3 bases: TGTGCCAGCAGCAAAGTAATCCAGGGGAAGGTTGGCTACACCTTC. It translates to CASSKVIQGKVGYTF.